The 17 T cell receptor beta chains given below trace back to one sample, sequenced in a study of blood T cell repertoires in COVID-19. Produced via immunoSEQ multiplex PCR; TCRdb's table is partial and in-frame only. The sample records about 140,000 clones, 76% being singletons. Input material: peripheral blood. These receptors all come from an elderly woman with active or convalescent COVID-19.

The chain has TRBV7-2 and TRBJ2-7, with D hard to call. This CDR3 has 12 residues. Germline V CDR1 and CDR2: SGHTA, FQGNSA. The ends were cut back, 2 bases at V and 6 bases at J, with 8 bases in the middle. The CDR3 sequence is CASSLSQREQYF. CDR3 DNA sequence: TGTGCCAGCAGCTTATCCCAGCGCGAGCAGTACTTC.

This sequence joins TRBV30 and TRBJ1-4; 8 nucleotides align to TRBD1. CDR1 is GTSNPN and CDR2 is SVGIG in the germline V gene (reference sequence). CDR3 length: 12 residues. The junction had 6 bases not matched to a gene; V was cut back by 7 bases and J by 8 bases. CDR3 in DNA: TGTGCCTCGGAACAGGGGGGCGAAAAACTGTTTTTT. Translation: CASEQGGEKLFF.

The genes are TRBV28 and TRBJ2-5; D not certain. Looked up from germline, CDR1 is MDHEN and CDR2 is SYDVKM. Trimming removed 3 bases from V and 2 bases from J, with 4 bases in between. The CDR3 has 12 residues. This CDR3 is CASSFSQETQYF. For the CDR3, the DNA is TGTGCCAGCAGTTTCTCTCAAGAGACCCAGTACTTC.

V gene TRBV5-1 combines with J gene TRBJ2-3; the match to TRBD2 covers 9 bases. The CDR3 is made up of 15 amino acids. Trimming removed 6 bases from V and 1 base from J; junction bases left unmatched: 6. CDR1 is SGHRS, CDR2 YFSETQ, per germline. CDR3 protein: CASTIAGDRTDTQYF. Here the CDR3 DNA reads TGCGCCAGCACCATAGCGGGAGATCGCACAGATACGCAGTATTTT.

This sequence joins TRBV9 and TRBJ1-2; TRBD1 matches 7 bases. The V gene's germline CDR1 is SGDLS and CDR2 YYNGEE. V was pared by 0 bases and J by 3 bases, with 5 bases of the junction left unmatched. The CDR3 covers 15 residues. The CDR3: CASSVDTGVYYGYTF. The DNA of the CDR3 is TGTGCCAGCAGCGTAGATACAGGGGTTTACTATGGCTACACCTTC.

CDR3 amino acids: CASSRGGYGYTF. CDR3 in DNA: TGTGCCTCTAGTCGAGGTGGCTATGGCTACACCTTC. The rearrangement joins TRBV12-5 to TRBJ1-2; D remains ambiguous. CDR1 and CDR2 (germline): LGHNT, FRNRAP. The CDR3 spans 12 residues.

The J gene is TRBJ1-5, the V gene TRBV6-6; TRBD1 is a possible D gene (5 bases). Germline CDR1 and CDR2: MNHNY and SVGAGI (reference sequence). V lost 4 bases and J lost 3, with 10 bases in between. This CDR3 spans 14 amino acids. The CDR3 here is CASSFLQDNQPQHF. CDR3 nucleotides: TGTGCCAGCAGTTTCCTACAGGACAATCAGCCCCAGCATTTT.

This clone came up a few times. V gene TRBV5-1 combines with J gene TRBJ1-1; D gene unclear. The CDR3 is 14 residues long. With 2 bases removed from V and 0 bases from J, the gap between germline ends came to 8 bases. CDR1 and CDR2 from the germline V gene are SGHRS and YFSETQ. Here the CDR3 DNA reads TGCGCCAGCAGCTTTGGTCCTATGAACACTGAAGCTTTCTTT. This translates into CASSFGPMNTEAFF.

The chain joins TRBV6-2 or TRBV6-3 to TRBJ1-5; 7 bases line up with TRBD1. The CDR3 runs to 15 residues. Unmatched junction bases numbered 10, after V lost 5 bases and J lost 6 bases. CDR1 and CDR2 from the germline V gene are MNHEY and SVGEGT. CDR3 bases: TGTGCCAGCAGTGACGAAGGGGGCGCGGGTCAGCCCCAGCATTTT. The encoded protein is CASSDEGGAGQPQHF.

The rearrangement uses TRBV7-9 and TRBJ2-7, with D possibly being TRBD2 (6 bases). CDR3 size: 14 residues. V dropped 0 bases and J dropped 4 bases, with 10 bases sitting between them. The germline V gene encodes CDR1 SEHNR and CDR2 FQNEAQ (reference sequence). The CDR3 loop is CASSLAGAGYEQYF. Written as DNA, the CDR3 is TGTGCCAGCAGCTTAGCTGGTGCGGGGTACGAGCAGTACTTC.

This chain links TRBV18 with TRBJ1-1, with a possible D match to TRBD1 (6 bases). V dropped 6 bases and J dropped 5 bases, with 13 bases sitting between them. Germline-derived CDR1 and CDR2 are KGHSH and LQKENI. This CDR3 has 13 amino acids. The CDR3 region is CASSGTGLTEAFF. In DNA form, the CDR3 reads TGTGCCAGCTCCGGAACAGGGTTGACTGAAGCTTTCTTT.

This sequence joins TRBV4-1 and TRBJ2-1, with 11 bases that match TRBD1. Germline V lookup: CDR1 MGHRA, CDR2 YSYEKL. The trim removed 4 bases at V and 4 bases at J, leaving 6 bases unmatched. The CDR3 runs 16 residues. The DNA for the CDR3 is TGCGCCAGCAGCCCTGGACAGGGGGCTTTTTACAATGAGCAGTTCTTC. Its translation: CASSPGQGAFYNEQFF.

The gene calls are TRBV7-2 and TRBJ2-3; 11 bases line up with TRBD2. Unmatched junction bases numbered 1, after V lost 4 bases and J lost 1 base. Germline V gives CDR1 SGHTA, CDR2 FQGNSA. This CDR3 contains 15 residues. The DNA of the CDR3 is TGTGCCAGCAGCTGGGGACTAGCGGGCACAGATACGCAGTATTTT. This gives the protein CASSWGLAGTDTQYF.

This chain joins TRBV25-1 and TRBJ1-6; D remains ambiguous. CDR1 MGHDK and CDR2 SYGVNS come from the germline V gene. This CDR3 has 13 amino acids. The ends were cut back, 8 bases at V and 2 bases at J, with 7 bases in the middle. CDR3 protein: CASLFPYNSPLHF. DNA of the CDR3: TGTGCCAGCCTATTCCCCTATAATTCACCCCTCCACTTT.

This clone was seen only a few times. In DNA form, the CDR3 reads TGCGCCAGCACTGCCGGGGGGAGCTCCTACGAGCAGTACTTC. As protein: CASTAGGSSYEQYF. V usage is TRBV5-1 and J usage is TRBJ2-7; 7 bases match TRBD2. The V gene end was trimmed by 6 bases and the J gene end by 0 bases; junction bases not matched to a gene: 6. The germline gives CDR1 SGHRS, CDR2 YFSETQ. This CDR3 has 14 residues.

The chain joins TRBV5-1 to TRBJ2-7, with 7 bases that match TRBD1. There are 14 residues in the CDR3. Germline V gives CDR1 SGHRS, CDR2 YFSETQ. Trimming removed 4 bases from V and 4 bases from J; junction bases left unmatched: 8. CDR3 sequence: CASSEDREKYEQYF. The CDR3 region has the DNA TGCGCCAGCAGCGAAGACAGGGAAAAATACGAGCAGTACTTC. Full variable domain (missing parts from reference TRBV5-1 and TRBJ2-7): KAGVTQTPRYLIKTRGQQVTLSCSPISGHRSVSWYQQTPGQGLQFLFEYFSETQRNKGNFPGRFSGRQFSNSRSEMNVSTLELGDSALYLCASSEDREKYEQYFGPGTRLTVT.

The gene calls are TRBV6-5 and TRBJ1-2; the D gene is possibly TRBD1 (5 bases). The V gene lost 7 bases and the J gene lost 4 bases, with 10 bases spanning the gap. Germline V gene lookup returns CDR1 MNHEY and CDR2 SVGAGI. The CDR3 sequence is 12 residues long. The CDR3 sequence: CASMGQSYGYTF. CDR3 nucleotides: TGTGCCAGCATGGGGCAGAGCTATGGCTACACCTTC.